The 11 T cell receptor beta chains below all came from one sample that was sequenced in a study of T-cell reconstitution after alpha-beta-depleted transplantation in children. Unique molecular identifiers were incorporated during preparation of the TCRbeta library. Via MiXCR, TCRdb re-called the PCR reads, giving one row per CDR3 protein. The sample has about 230,000 distinct CDR3 sequences; 9.7% are singletons. Specimen: PBMCs from the stem cell graft donor, collected from the stem cell graft. Source of these receptors: a human donor who donated a stem cell graft to a child with SCID.

In this sample, this clonotype turned up many times. The chain is built from TRBV7-8 and TRBJ2-3; TRBD2 aligns across 14 bases. The trim removed 5 bases at V and 6 bases at J, leaving 10 bases unmatched. CDR1 is SGHVS and CDR2 is FQNEAQ in the germline V gene. The CDR3 consists of 17 residues. The CDR3 sequence is CASSLTLGLAGADTQYF. CDR3 nucleotide sequence: TGTGCCAGCAGCCTTACCCTGGGACTAGCGGGGGCGGATACGCAGTATTTT. The variable domain in full, completed from reference TRBV7-8 and TRBJ2-3, reads GAGVSQSPRYKVAKRGQDVALRCDPISGHVSLFWYQQALGQGPEFLTYFQNEAQLDKSGLPSDRFFAERPEGSVSTLKIQRTQQEDSAVYLCASSLTLGLAGADTQYFGPGTRLTVL.

This clonotype appeared many times. J is TRBJ2-2 and V is TRBV20-1; D could derive from TRBD1 or TRBD2 (5 bases each). Germline-derived CDR1 and CDR2 are DFQATT and SNEGSKA (reference sequence). The CDR3 totals 13 residues. For the CDR3, the DNA is TGCACTATCCCCCATGGGGGTACCGGGGAGCTGTTTTTT. Translated: CTIPHGGTGELFF.

Many counts were recorded for this clonotype. The chain recombines TRBV5-1 with TRBJ2-3, with a tentative D call TRBD2 (5 bases). V lost 0 bases and J lost 3, with 8 bases in between. Germline-derived CDR1 and CDR2 are SGHRS and YFSETQ. The CDR3 is 14 residues long. This CDR3 reads CASSLAGETDTQYF. The CDR3 DNA sequence: TGCGCCAGCAGCTTGGCCGGGGAGACAGATACGCAGTATTTT.

In its sample, this clonotype was seen many times. The rearrangement uses TRBV5-1 and TRBJ2-3, with 8 bases aligning to TRBD2. Per the germline V gene, CDR1 is SGHRS and CDR2 is YFSETQ. J was trimmed by 1 base and V by 3 bases; bases with no gene match: 1. This CDR3 is 14 amino acids long. The CDR3 DNA follows: TGCGCCAGCAGCTCAGCGGGGGGCACAGATACGCAGTATTTT. This codes for CASSSAGGTDTQYF.

This clonotype was observed many times. J is TRBJ1-1 and V is TRBV25-1, with D maybe TRBD1 (5 bases). The germline gives CDR1 MGHDK, CDR2 SYGVNS. Trimming took off 1 base at V and 4 bases at J, with 10 bases between the two ends. There are 14 residues in the CDR3. The CDR3 bases are TGTGCCAGCAGTGAATCGGGGGTTGGCACTGAAGCTTTCTTT. Translation: CASSESGVGTEAFF. Based on the CDR3 plus reference TRBV25-1 and TRBJ1-1, the full variable domain is EADIYQTPRYLVIGTGKKITLECSQTMGHDKMYWYQQDPGMELHLIHYSYGVNSTEKGDLSSESTVSRIRTEHFPLTLESARPSHTSQYLCASSESGVGTEAFFGQGTRLTVV.

This clonotype appeared many times. The chain has TRBV2 and TRBJ2-3; 8 nucleotides align to TRBD2. The V gene end was trimmed by 7 bases and the J gene end by 6 bases; junction bases not matched to a gene: 9. Germline CDR1 and CDR2: SNHLY and FYNNEI. The length of the CDR3 is 14 residues. Written as DNA, the CDR3 is TGTGCCAGCATCCAGCGGGGGACCGGGGATACGCAGTATTTT. Translation gives CASIQRGTGDTQYF.

In its sample, this clonotype was seen many times. This sequence joins TRBV6-5 and TRBJ2-7, with TRBD1 as a possible D gene (6 bases). CDR1 and CDR2 (germline): MNHEY, SVGAGI. The germline V and J ends were trimmed by 6 bases and 1 base, with 19 bases remaining between them. The CDR3 covers 16 residues. DNA for the CDR3: TGTGCCAGCAGCCCCTCGTCTGGGACAAGGTCCTACGAGCAGTACTTC. Translated, it gives CASSPSSGTRSYEQYF.

This clonotype was observed at least ten times. This chain links TRBV7-9 with TRBJ1-3, with unresolved D. The CDR3 runs 13 residues. The V and J ends lost 2 bases and 4 bases respectively, with 6 bases between them. Germline assignment: CDR1 SEHNR and CDR2 FQNEAQ (reference sequence). CDR3 nucleotides: TGTGCCAGCAGCTTATGGCACGGAAACACCATATATTTT. It is translated as CASSLWHGNTIYF.

In its sample, this clonotype was seen many times. The J gene is TRBJ1-2, the V gene TRBV24-1; D gene uncertain. CDR1 KGHDR and CDR2 SFDVKD come from the germline V gene. The CDR3 runs 13 residues. V lost 3 bases to trimming and J lost 8 bases, with 12 bases between them. DNA for the CDR3: TGTGCCACCAGTGATAGTCGTCGGGCCGGCTACACCTTC. It yields the protein CATSDSRRAGYTF.

This clonotype was seen repeatedly, ten times or more. This chain uses TRBV20-1 with TRBJ2-5; 9 nucleotides align to TRBD1. Germline V CDR1 and CDR2: DFQATT, SNEGSKA (reference sequence). The CDR3 is 13 residues long. The V segment lost 5 bases and the J segment 5 bases; nucleotides outside the gene matches: 6. This CDR3 is CSAYRGPEETQYF. The CDR3 coding sequence is TGCAGTGCTTACAGGGGGCCGGAGGAGACCCAGTACTTC.

The chain combines TRBV9 with TRBJ2-7, with TRBD2 matching 8 bases. This CDR3 is 16 amino acids long. V lost 0 bases, J lost 6 bases, and 11 bases stayed unmatched. Germline-derived CDR1 and CDR2 are SGDLS and YYNGEE. CDR3 protein: CASSVAPSGRMGEQYF. The CDR3 DNA is TGTGCCAGCAGCGTAGCTCCTAGCGGGCGTATGGGCGAGCAGTACTTC.